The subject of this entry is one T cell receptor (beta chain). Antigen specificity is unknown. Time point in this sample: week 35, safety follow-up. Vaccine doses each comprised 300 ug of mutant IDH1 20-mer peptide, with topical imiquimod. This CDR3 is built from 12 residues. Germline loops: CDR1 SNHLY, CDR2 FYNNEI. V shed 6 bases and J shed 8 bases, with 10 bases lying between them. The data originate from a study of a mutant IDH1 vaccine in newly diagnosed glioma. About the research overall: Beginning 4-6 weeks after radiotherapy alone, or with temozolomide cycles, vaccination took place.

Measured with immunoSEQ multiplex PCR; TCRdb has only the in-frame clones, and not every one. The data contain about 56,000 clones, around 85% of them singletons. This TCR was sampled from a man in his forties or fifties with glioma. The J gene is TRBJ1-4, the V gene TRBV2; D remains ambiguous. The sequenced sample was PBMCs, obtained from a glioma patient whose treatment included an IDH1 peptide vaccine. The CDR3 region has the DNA TGTGCCAGCAGACGAACTGGGGAAAAACTGTTTTTT. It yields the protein CASRRTGEKLFF.